This section outlines one T cell receptor beta chain sequence together with its context. What it binds is not known. This sample is part of a study of cytomegalovirus exposure and HLA in healthy donors. Germline V gene sequence: CDR1 SGHVS, CDR2 FNYEAQ. The CDR3 consists of 16 residues. V was clipped by 0 bases and J by 6 bases; unmatched bases: 10. Study-level findings and limits: Immune exposure data for these donors was limited to CMV serostatus. Later analysis placed DRB1 highest and HLA-C lowest in TCR association rates, which differed by HLA locus. HLA-A and HLA-B allele assignments for most subjects were reportedly predicted accurately using TCR beta sequences.

13 Jbeta primers and 60 Vbeta primers were used for the PCR. The authors' processing: A later analysis tallied some 80 million unique TCR beta chains, around 10 million of them shared. Some clones are missing from TCRdb's copy, which holds only in-frame ones; the method was immunoSEQ multiplex PCR. V, J and clone size derive from that table, while D and trimming were established from the DNA sequence. The sample comprises 60,000 to 85,000 clones, more than 55% of which are singletons, and approximately 5% rests with the top ten. Sequenced sample: PBMCs. The sequence derives from a man between 60 and 75 years old in good health and CMV-seropositive. The chain combines TRBV7-6 with TRBJ2-7; 8 nucleotides align to TRBD2. The CDR3 loop is CASSLAVSGRSSEQYF. DNA of the CDR3: TGTGCCAGCAGCTTAGCTGTAAGCGGGAGATCTTCCGAGCAGTACTTC.